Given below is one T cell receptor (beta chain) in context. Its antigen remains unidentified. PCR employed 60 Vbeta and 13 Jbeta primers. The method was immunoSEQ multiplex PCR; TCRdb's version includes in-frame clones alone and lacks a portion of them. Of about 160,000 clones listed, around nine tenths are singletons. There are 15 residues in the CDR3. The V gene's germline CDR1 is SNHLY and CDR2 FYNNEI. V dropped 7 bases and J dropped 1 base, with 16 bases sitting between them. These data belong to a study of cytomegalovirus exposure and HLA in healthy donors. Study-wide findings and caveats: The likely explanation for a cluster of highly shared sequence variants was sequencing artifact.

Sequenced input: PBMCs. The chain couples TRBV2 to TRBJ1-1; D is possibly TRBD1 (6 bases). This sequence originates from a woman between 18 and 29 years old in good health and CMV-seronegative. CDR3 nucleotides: TGTGCCAGCACGGGGGGGGGCCGATCGAACACTGAAGCTTTCTTT. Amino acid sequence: CASTGGGRSNTEAFF.